This TCR beta chain was recovered during a study of Graves' ophthalmopathy and Graves' hyperthyroidism (dated by TCRdb to 2017 to 2018). Study-wide context: Hyperthyroidism was considered stable if no progression to ophthalmopathy occurred within 18 months of follow-up. The study used signatures of the TCR beta repertoire to tell Graves' ophthalmopathy apart from Graves' hyperthyroidism and to predict which patients would progress to ophthalmopathy. In total, around 130 blood samples were TCR-sequenced: 40 to 45 ophthalmopathy, roughly 77 hyperthyroidism and roughly 17 hyperthyroidism-to-ophthalmopathy patients. To explore V-J signatures distinguishing ophthalmopathy from hyperthyroidism, a discovery set of roughly 98 patients (43 ophthalmopathy, some 57 stable hyperthyroidism) was enrolled. The independent validation cohort included 18 hyperthyroidism patients plus 17 patients who later progressed from hyperthyroidism to ophthalmopathy. T-cell repertoires of thyroid tissue and blood were compared in 5 or 6 hyperthyroidism patients. Once sampling was done, hyperthyroidism patients were given methimazole at a starting dose of 30 mg daily, while ophthalmopathy patients were given high-dose intravenous methylprednisolone. Results the study describes overall, beyond this receptor: Most of the expanded thyroid clonotypes with a frequency above 0.001 were also detected in blood, and it was suggested that the thyroid immune response may be reflected by blood repertoires. No statistical method was used to predetermine the sample size, and group allocation was not hidden from the investigators. The 13-signature model separated ophthalmopathy from stable hyperthyroidism with approximately 90% sensitivity and roughly 84% specificity in cross-validation, and 80%/75% in the test set. In validation, the model predicted ophthalmopathy progression with more than 70% sensitivity and 72.22% specificity; roughly eleven predicted patients were CT-confirmed with GO in a median of approximately 6.5 months.

The CDR3, from cysteine to phenylalanine, totals 14 residues. Of all the DNA, just the CDR3 is kept, 42 bases in frame from base 1. Ends trimmed: V by 7 bases, J by 5 bases; bases unmatched to a gene: 9. The CDR1 and CDR2 encoded by the germline V gene are SGHAT and FQNNGV. Turning to this clonotype: Which antigen it targets is not known. Qualities for individual bases were not recorded, and no much larger clone is one base off.

Patients with hyperthyroidism were aged 18 to 65 years, had been newly diagnosed, and had a disease duration of less than 2 months. Anyone with other autoimmune diseases, uncontrolled infections, pregnancy or lactation was excluded from the study. Clinical symptoms, serum thyroxine, TRAb, thyroid ultrasound and orbital computed tomography formed the basis of the diagnosis. Total RNA was extracted using Trizol reagent, and RNA quality was checked on an Agilent 2100 Bioanalyzer. For repertoire sequencing, TCR beta CDR3 regions were amplified from RNA transcripts. A first-round RT-PCR used HTBI primers with the Qiagen OneStep RT-PCR kit, followed by a second-round multiplex PCR, size selection and purification. Libraries were sequenced on an Illumina HiSeq2000 using paired-end 100 bp reads. The source study handled its data this way. SOAPnuke was used to process the reads, removing any read that contained adapters or uncalled bases, had a mean Phred below 15, or lacked an exact match to the constant primer or identifier. COPE v1.2.5 was used to merge high-quality paired reads. Unique nucleotide sequences were defined as clonotypes and aligned to IMGT TRB V, D and J references using MiTCR v1.1. Analysis was restricted to V-J combinations with a frequency above 0.0001, which covered about 99% of repertoires. For each V-J combination, a TCR clonal expansion and chaos score was defined as F50 clonal expansion divided by the chaos observed in the TCRdist matrix. Welch's t-statistics and random forest were used to reduce features to about 14 V-J combinations, which were fed into a naive Bayes classifier. Thyroid-blood repertoire similarity was quantified with the Morisita-Horn index. TCRdb reprocessing: public reads trimmed at Q25 with fastp, clones called with MiXCR, in-frame beta chains kept. Duplicate CDR3 protein sequences are folded into a single record with the most common DNA and genes. In this record, the V and J calls reflect TCRdb's handling and not the investigators' own analysis. The sample table shows around 1,200,000 distinct CDR3 sequences, and 35% to 40% are seen once. The ten largest clones add up to approximately 10% of the sample.

This receptor was identified in an adult man with Graves' hyperthyroidism. The chain links TRBV11-2 with TRBJ2-5; TRBD1 agrees with 8 junctional bases. What was sequenced was peripheral blood or thyroid tissue (not recorded which). This receptor has the CDR3 CASNDGQGTETQYF. The bases are TGTGCCAGCAACGATGGACAGGGTACGGAGACCCAGTACTTC. The full variable domain, with segments outside the CDR3 supplied by the reference TRBV11-2 and TRBJ2-5 proteins, appears as EAGVAQSPRYKIIEKRQSVAFWCNPISGHATLYWYQQILGQGPKLLIQFQNNGVVDDSQLPKDRFSAERLKGVDSTLKIQPAKLEDSAVYLCASNDGQGTETQYFGPGTRLLVL.